A selection of T cell receptor beta chains follows, all from one sample in a study of CD8+ T cells in alopecia areata. Generated by immunoSEQ multiplex PCR, the TCRdb table keeps only in-frame clones and is missing some. The table records roughly 97,000 clones, around 38% of them present only once. The sample comprised CD4+ T cells sorted from blood. These receptors all come from a human donor with alopecia areata. The CDR3 runs from the conserved cysteine through the conserved F or W. A D gene is named only where the DNA matches it firmly. Rows may omit the clone size; those that give it use once, few, many or a size class.

D gene: .
clone size: .
CDR3 length: 12
V gene: TRBV7-8
J gene: TRBJ2-7
CDR3 protein: CASSPNRLEQYF
CDR3 DNA: TGTGCCAGCAGCCCCAATCGCCTAGAGCAGTACTTC

D gene: .
clone size: once
CDR3 length: 14
V gene: TRBV2
J gene: TRBJ2-5
CDR3 protein: CASRAGTSRETQYF
CDR3 DNA: TGTGCCAGCAGGGCCGGGACAAGTAGAGAGACCCAGTACTTC

D gene: .
clone size: .
CDR3 length: 16
V gene: TRBV6-6
J gene: TRBJ1-2
CDR3 protein: CASSSRGGITNYGYTF
CDR3 DNA: TGTGCCAGCAGTTCCCGGGGGGGCATTACTAACTATGGCTACACCTTC

D gene: TRBD1
clone size: few
CDR3 length: 14
V gene: TRBV6-5
J gene: TRBJ2-1
CDR3 protein: CATYRGLLDNEQFF
CDR3 DNA: TGTGCCACTTACAGGGGCCTACTTGACAATGAGCAGTTCTTC

D gene: .
clone size: .
CDR3 length: 13
V gene: TRBV5-1
J gene: TRBJ2-1
CDR3 protein: CASSLVLASEQFF
CDR3 DNA: TGCGCCAGCAGCTTGGTACTAGCCAGTGAGCAGTTCTTC

D gene: TRBD2
clone size: few
CDR3 length: 16
V gene: TRBV5-1
J gene: TRBJ2-3
CDR3 protein: CASSLWTSGMADTQYF
CDR3 DNA: TGCGCCAGCAGCTTGTGGACTAGCGGGATGGCAGATACGCAGTATTTT

D gene: .
clone size: few
CDR3 length: 14
V gene: TRBV18
J gene: TRBJ1-2
CDR3 protein: CASSREQDYYGYTF
CDR3 DNA: TGTGCCAGCTCCCGGGAACAGGACTACTATGGCTACACCTTC

D gene: TRBD1
clone size: .
CDR3 length: 16
V gene: TRBV7-9
J gene: TRBJ2-3
CDR3 protein: CASSPKGDSYTDTQYF
CDR3 DNA: TGTGCCAGCAGCCCTAAGGGGGACAGCTACACAGATACGCAGTATTTT

D gene: .
clone size: few
CDR3 length: 14
V gene: TRBV5-1
J gene: TRBJ2-5
CDR3 protein: CASSLATAQETQYF
CDR3 DNA: TGCGCCAGCAGCTTGGCCACAGCCCAAGAGACCCAGTACTTC

D gene: .
clone size: .
CDR3 length: 15
V gene: TRBV2
J gene: TRBJ1-5
CDR3 protein: CASSEARTDGQPQHF
CDR3 DNA: TGTGCCAGCAGTGAAGCGCGCACAGACGGTCAGCCCCAGCATTTT

D gene: .
clone size: .
CDR3 length: 15
V gene: TRBV2
J gene: TRBJ2-6
CDR3 protein: CASSDAGSGANVLTF
CDR3 DNA: TGTGCCAGCAGTGACGCGGGCTCTGGGGCCAACGTCCTGACTTTC

D gene: .
clone size: few
CDR3 length: 15
V gene: TRBV4-1
J gene: TRBJ2-2
CDR3 protein: CASSQDEGRTGELFF
CDR3 DNA: TGCGCCAGCAGCCAAGACGAGGGGCGCACCGGGGAGCTGTTTTTT

D gene: TRBD1
clone size: .
CDR3 length: 17
V gene: TRBV28
J gene: TRBJ2-2
CDR3 protein: CASSSSPGQGNPGELFF
CDR3 DNA: TGTGCCAGCAGTTCCTCACCGGGACAGGGTAATCCCGGGGAGCTGTTTTTT

D gene: .
clone size: .
CDR3 length: 16
V gene: TRBV4-3
J gene: TRBJ2-6
CDR3 protein: CASSHEQGSGANVLTF
CDR3 DNA: TGCGCCAGCAGCCACGAACAGGGCTCTGGGGCCAACGTCCTGACTTTC

D gene: .
clone size: .
CDR3 length: 16
V gene: TRBV5-4
J gene: TRBJ2-5
CDR3 protein: CASSLAPGSSQETQYF
CDR3 DNA: TGTGCCAGCAGCTTGGCCCCCGGGAGTTCCCAAGAGACCCAGTACTTC

D gene: .
clone size: few
CDR3 length: 12
V gene: TRBV5-1
J gene: TRBJ2-7
CDR3 protein: CASTRTGYEQYF
CDR3 DNA: TGCGCCAGCACCCGTACAGGCTACGAGCAGTACTTC

D gene: .
clone size: .
CDR3 length: 16
V gene: TRBV4-1
J gene: TRBJ2-7
CDR3 protein: CASSPGGGNTRNEQYF
CDR3 DNA: TGCGCCAGCAGCCCAGGAGGAGGGAACACGAGGAACGAGCAGTACTTC

D gene: .
clone size: .
CDR3 length: 17
V gene: TRBV15
J gene: TRBJ2-4
CDR3 protein: CATSPRSGTLAKNIQYF
CDR3 DNA: TGTGCCACCAGTCCCCGCTCCGGGACTCTAGCCAAAAACATTCAGTACTTC

D gene: .
clone size: .
CDR3 length: 17
V gene: TRBV11-2
J gene: TRBJ2-6
CDR3 protein: CASSLRGNGPGANVLTF
CDR3 DNA: TGTGCCAGCAGCTTGAGGGGAAATGGACCTGGGGCCAACGTCCTGACTTTC

D gene: TRBD1
clone size: few
CDR3 length: 15
V gene: TRBV28
J gene: TRBJ2-5
CDR3 protein: CASSLAGQGLETQYF
CDR3 DNA: TGTGCCAGCAGTTTAGCGGGACAGGGTTTAGAGACCCAGTACTTC

D gene: .
clone size: .
CDR3 length: 13
V gene: TRBV5-1
J gene: TRBJ2-3
CDR3 protein: CASSSQGIDTQYF
CDR3 DNA: TGCGCCAGCAGCTCACAGGGTATAGATACGCAGTATTTT

D gene: TRBD2
clone size: .
CDR3 length: 20
V gene: TRBV5-1
J gene: TRBJ2-1
CDR3 protein: CASSQRLGIGLADTYNEQFF
CDR3 DNA: TGCGCCAGCAGCCAACGTCTTGGTATCGGTCTAGCGGATACCTACAATGAGCAGTTCTTC

D gene: TRBD1
clone size: few
CDR3 length: 14
V gene: TRBV28
J gene: TRBJ1-2
CDR3 protein: CASRNRGRNDGYTF
CDR3 DNA: TGTGCCAGCAGGAACAGGGGTAGGAACGATGGCTACACCTTC

D gene: TRBD1
clone size: few
CDR3 length: 18
V gene: TRBV29-1
J gene: TRBJ2-2
CDR3 protein: CSVDRTGDSIRGTGELFF
CDR3 DNA: TGCAGCGTTGACCGGACAGGAGATTCCATTCGAGGCACCGGGGAGCTGTTTTTT

D gene: .
clone size: .
CDR3 length: 14
V gene: TRBV7-8
J gene: TRBJ2-7
CDR3 protein: CASSSGHSSYEQYF
CDR3 DNA: TGTGCCAGCAGCTCGGGACACTCCTCCTACGAGCAGTACTTC

D gene: .
clone size: few
CDR3 length: 14
V gene: TRBV28
J gene: TRBJ1-5
CDR3 protein: CASSLVQDNQPQHF
CDR3 DNA: TGTGCCAGCAGTTTGGTACAGGACAATCAGCCCCAGCATTTT

D gene: .
clone size: .
CDR3 length: 11
V gene: TRBV30
J gene: TRBJ2-7
CDR3 protein: CAWSVVYEQYF
CDR3 DNA: TGTGCCTGGAGTGTCGTCTACGAGCAGTACTTC

D gene: .
clone size: few
CDR3 length: 14
V gene: TRBV7-2
J gene: TRBJ2-4
CDR3 protein: CATREGGSKNIQYF
CDR3 DNA: TGTGCCACCAGGGAAGGAGGGAGCAAAAACATTCAGTACTTC

D gene: TRBD2
clone size: .
CDR3 length: 16
V gene: TRBV28
J gene: TRBJ2-1
CDR3 protein: CASSGSGRVSYNEQFF
CDR3 DNA: TGTGCCAGCAGTGGTAGCGGGAGGGTCTCCTACAATGAGCAGTTCTTC

D gene: .
clone size: .
CDR3 length: 13
V gene: TRBV7-2
J gene: TRBJ2-7
CDR3 protein: CASSFRTPPEQYF
CDR3 DNA: TGTGCCAGCAGCTTCCGAACCCCCCCCGAGCAGTACTTC

D gene: .
clone size: few
CDR3 length: 13
V gene: TRBV11-2
J gene: TRBJ2-7
CDR3 protein: CASSLGIGVEQYF
CDR3 DNA: TGTGCCAGCAGCTTAGGTATTGGGGTCGAGCAGTACTTC

D gene: .
clone size: few
CDR3 length: 16
V gene: TRBV7-9
J gene: TRBJ2-2
CDR3 protein: CASSLSRESATGELFF
CDR3 DNA: TGTGCCAGCAGCTTATCTCGAGAGTCTGCCACCGGGGAGCTGTTTTTT

D gene: .
clone size: .
CDR3 length: 14
V gene: TRBV30
J gene: TRBJ2-2
CDR3 protein: CAWSVRQRTRELFF
CDR3 DNA: TGTGCCTGGAGTGTGAGACAGCGGACCCGGGAGCTGTTTTTT

D gene: .
clone size: .
CDR3 length: 10
V gene: TRBV29-1
J gene: TRBJ2-3
CDR3 protein: CSFEGDTQYF
CDR3 DNA: TGCAGCTTCGAAGGTGATACGCAGTATTTT

D gene: .
clone size: .
CDR3 length: 17
V gene: TRBV4-1
J gene: TRBJ2-6
CDR3 protein: CASSQEPARAGANVLTF
CDR3 DNA: TGCGCCAGCAGCCAAGAGCCAGCACGGGCTGGGGCCAACGTCCTGACTTTC

D gene: TRBD2
clone size: .
CDR3 length: 15
V gene: TRBV9
J gene: TRBJ2-3
CDR3 protein: CASSVVSSGTSGQYF
CDR3 DNA: TGTGCCAGCAGCGTAGTATCTAGCGGAACCTCTGGGCAGTATTTT

D gene: .
clone size: .
CDR3 length: 11
V gene: TRBV29-1
J gene: TRBJ1-1
CDR3 protein: CSVQGNTEAFF
CDR3 DNA: TGCAGCGTACAGGGCAACACTGAAGCTTTCTTT

D gene: .
clone size: few
CDR3 length: 16
V gene: TRBV4-2
J gene: TRBJ2-3
CDR3 protein: CASSQDRSPDPDTQYF
CDR3 DNA: TGTGCCAGCAGCCAAGATCGCAGCCCAGACCCAGATACGCAGTATTTT

D gene: .
clone size: .
CDR3 length: 15
V gene: TRBV11-2
J gene: TRBJ2-4
CDR3 protein: CASSLEGTVENIQYF
CDR3 DNA: TGTGCCAGCAGCTTAGAAGGGACGGTAGAAAACATTCAGTACTTC

D gene: TRBD1
clone size: .
CDR3 length: 15
V gene: TRBV30
J gene: TRBJ2-2
CDR3 protein: CAWSPRTGGRGELFF
CDR3 DNA: TGTGCCTGGAGCCCCCGGACAGGGGGCCGCGGGGAGCTGTTTTTT